The 23 T cell receptor beta chains below all came from one sample that was sequenced in a study of T cells of healthy individuals. A single record per CDR3 protein comes from TCRdb applying MiXCR to the 5' RACE reads. Of tens of thousands of distinct CDR3 sequences listed, 15% to 20% are singletons. These receptors all come from a human donor in good health.

The chain combines TRBV7-9 with TRBJ2-5; D perhaps matches TRBD1 (5 bases). This CDR3 comprises 13 residues. Trimming took 6 bases from V and 0 from J, leaving 8 bases between them. Germline V gives CDR1 SEHNR, CDR2 FQNEAQ (reference sequence). The CDR3 sequence: CASRLTDQETQYF. DNA for the CDR3: TGTGCCAGCAGACTGACAGACCAAGAGACCCAGTACTTC.

J is TRBJ1-1 and V is TRBV4-1, with D possibly being TRBD1 (5 bases). Germline CDR1 reads MGHRA; CDR2 reads YSYEKL. The CDR3 is made up of 14 amino acids. V was shortened by 3 bases and J by 4 bases, with 12 bases between the two germline ends. CDR3 bases: TGCGCCAGCAGCCACTCACAGAGGGGCACTGAAGCTTTCTTT. Its translation: CASSHSQRGTEAFF.

This clonotype was seen a few times. The chain joins TRBV20-1 to TRBJ2-5; no definite D call. CDR1 and CDR2 (germline): DFQATT, SNEGSKA (reference sequence). This CDR3 has 13 amino acids. The V end was cut by 3 bases, the J end by 7 bases, with 15 bases between. CDR3 loop: CSARRDGEGTQYF. CDR3 DNA: TGCAGTGCTAGGAGAGATGGAGAAGGGACCCAGTACTTC.

In its sample, this clonotype was seen many times. V usage is TRBV10-2 and J usage is TRBJ2-4, with D unresolved. The length of the CDR3 is 18 residues. The germline V gene has CDR1 WSHSY and CDR2 SAAADI. V was cut by 0 bases and J by 0 bases, with 15 bases left in between. In DNA form, the CDR3 reads TGCGCCAGCAGTGAGTCGATAAACGTCGAACGAGCCAAAAACATTCAGTACTTC. Its translation is CASSESINVERAKNIQYF.

This clonotype came up many times. This chain joins TRBV5-1 and TRBJ1-1, with 7 bases aligning to TRBD1. V shed 6 bases, J shed 2 bases, and the junction held 4 bases outside the gene matches. Germline-derived CDR1 and CDR2 are SGHRS and YFSETQ. This CDR3 region has 13 residues. Written as DNA, the CDR3 is TGCGCCAGCACGGGACAGCTTAACACTGAAGCTTTCTTT. Its translation is CASTGQLNTEAFF.

The rearrangement uses TRBV7-9 and TRBJ2-7, with D possibly matching TRBD2 (5 bases). Trimming took off 0 bases at V and 5 bases at J, with 8 bases between the two ends. Germline V gene data show CDR1 as SEHNR and CDR2 as FQNEAQ (reference sequence). This CDR3 contains 13 residues. CDR3 DNA sequence: TGTGCCAGCAGCTTAGCGGGAGTCGACGAGCAGTACTTC. It codes for CASSLAGVDEQYF.

This clonotype occurred many times. The CDR3 here is CSVGGANVLTF. CDR3 coding DNA: TGCAGCGTTGGTGGGGCCAACGTCCTGACTTTC. The chain joins TRBV29-1 to TRBJ2-6; D gene ambiguous. The V end was cut by 4 bases, the J end by 3 bases, with 1 base between. This CDR3 region has 11 residues. CDR1 SQVTM and CDR2 ANQGSEA come from the germline V gene.

A few counts support this clonotype. CDR3 region: CASSKQGRKNIQYF. As DNA, the CDR3 is TGTGCCAGCAGCAAACAGGGGAGAAAAAACATTCAGTACTTC. The chain is built from TRBV21-1 and TRBJ2-4; TRBD1, the D gene given by the table, was not confirmed from the DNA. TRBV21-1 is a known pseudogene. This CDR3 region has 14 residues.

This clonotype was seen only a few times. This sequence joins TRBV7-8 and TRBJ1-5; weak D call: TRBD1 (6 bases). The germline V and J ends were trimmed by 4 bases and 5 bases, with 9 bases remaining between them. The CDR3 consists of 13 residues. Germline V gene sequence: CDR1 SGHVS, CDR2 FQNEAQ. For the CDR3, the DNA is TGTGCCAGCAGCTACAGGGACGATCAGCCCCAGCATTTT. Protein product: CASSYRDDQPQHF.

This clonotype occurred a few times. CDR3 in DNA: TGCGCCAGCAGCCTTGCCCTACCAGGGACCCAGTACTTC. Protein sequence: CASSLALPGTQYF. J is TRBJ2-5 and V is TRBV4-1; no clear D. This CDR3 is built from 13 residues. Germline V gene data show CDR1 as MGHRA and CDR2 as YSYEKL. Trimming took 4 bases from V and 7 from J, leaving 13 bases between them.

This clonotype was observed many times. The chain joins TRBV7-8 to TRBJ1-6; no firm D call. Trimming stripped 1 base from V and 9 bases from J, with 1 base between. There are 11 residues in the CDR3. The germline V gene encodes CDR1 SGHVS and CDR2 FQNEAQ. The CDR3 region has the DNA TGTGCCAGCAGCTTAGGTTCACCCCTCCACTTT. Amino acids: CASSLGSPLHF.

This clonotype was counted ten times or more. V usage is TRBV7-2 and J usage is TRBJ2-7, with D perhaps TRBD2 (6 bases). Trimming pared 4 bases from V and 4 bases from J, leaving 8 bases between. This CDR3 contains 12 residues. The germline CDR1 and CDR2 sequences are SGHTA and FQGNSA. CDR3 sequence reads: CASSWSGYEQYF. The DNA of the CDR3 is TGTGCCAGCAGCTGGAGCGGGTACGAGCAGTACTTC.

This chain links TRBV28 with TRBJ2-5, with D hard to call. This CDR3 region has 11 residues. Germline CDR1 MDHEN, CDR2 SYDVKM. Deletions cut 6 bases from V and 2 bases from J, with 4 bases between. CDR3 sequence reads: CASRAQETQYF. CDR3 coding DNA: TGTGCCAGCAGGGCACAAGAGACCCAGTACTTC.

In DNA, the CDR3 is TGTGCCAGCAGATACTCCCCGGGGCTGGGCAATGAGCAGTTCTTC. This codes for CASRYSPGLGNEQFF. The V call is TRBV7-9, the J call TRBJ2-1, with D possibly called TRBD1 or TRBD2 (5 bases each). Looked up from germline, CDR1 is SEHNR and CDR2 is FQNEAQ (reference sequence). The length of the CDR3 is 15 residues. V was cut by 6 bases and J by 6 bases, with 18 bases left in between.

The rearrangement uses TRBV12-3 or TRBV12-4 and TRBJ2-7, with D uncertain. V was trimmed by 7 bases and J by 3 bases, leaving 7 bases between them. This CDR3 spans 11 amino acids. CDR3 DNA sequence: TGTGCCAGCATGGACGGCTACGAGCAGTACTTC. This encodes CASMDGYEQYF.

The chain has TRBV6-1 and TRBJ2-1; 12 bases are a match to TRBD1. This CDR3 region has 14 residues. Germline CDR1 MNHNS, CDR2 SASEGT. J lost 7 bases, V lost 6 bases, and 4 bases had no gene match. This chain's CDR3 is CASSGTGGANEQFF. CDR3 nucleotide sequence: TGTGCCAGCAGCGGGACAGGGGGCGCGAATGAGCAGTTCTTC.

This clonotype was picked up many times. The chain joins TRBV29-1 to TRBJ1-6; TRBD1 is a possible D gene (5 bases). The ends were cut back, 7 bases at V and 4 bases at J, with 14 bases in the middle. CDR3 length equals 14 residues. Germline V gives CDR1 SQVTM, CDR2 ANQGSEA. The CDR3 here is CSAGRDSYNSPLHF. The CDR3 coding sequence is TGCAGCGCCGGCCGGGACTCATATAATTCACCCCTCCACTTT.

This clonotype was counted ten times or more. V and J are TRBV20-1 and TRBJ2-3; D may be TRBD2 (5 bases). The CDR3 runs to 14 residues. Trimming pared 5 bases from V and 3 bases from J, leaving 15 bases between. The germline V gene has CDR1 DFQATT and CDR2 SNEGSKA (reference sequence). The CDR3 bases are TGCAGTGCTCGAAGGACTCAAGGGACAGATACGCAGTATTTT. The encoded protein is CSARRTQGTDTQYF.

The rearrangement uses TRBV6-6 and TRBJ2-5; TRBD1 agrees at 7 bases. The J segment lost 5 bases and the V segment lost 8 bases, leaving 17 bases of the junction unmatched. Germline CDR1 MNHNY, CDR2 SVGAGI (reference sequence). The CDR3 is 16 amino acids. The DNA for the CDR3 is TGTGCCAGCGCGTCAGTTCCTCTAACAGGGGACGAGACCCAGTACTTC. Its protein is CASASVPLTGDETQYF.

This clonotype has at least ten counts. The chain employs TRBV29-1 and TRBJ2-1; TRBD2 matches 7 bases. J gave up 7 bases and V 5 bases, and 5 bases lay outside the gene matches. The CDR3 runs 12 residues. CDR1 and CDR2 (germline): SQVTM, ANQGSEA. The CDR3 is CSVIRTSNEQFF. DNA for the CDR3: TGCAGCGTTATCCGGACTAGTAATGAGCAGTTCTTC.

On this clonotype itself: This sequence may be a read error, since a much larger clone differs from it by one base. The chain is built from TRBV20-1 and TRBJ2-2; the D is unclear. The CDR3 spans 14 residues. Germline V gene sequence: CDR1 DFQATT, CDR2 SNEGSKA (reference sequence). CDR3 protein: CSASRPENTVELFF. The CDR3 coding sequence is TGCAGTGCTAGCAGGCCTGAGAACACCGTGGAGCTGTTTTTT.

The CDR3 sequence is CASSVGDYEETQYF. In DNA, the CDR3 is TGTGCCAGCAGCGTAGGGGACTACGAAGAGACCCAGTACTTC. The chain carries TRBV9 and TRBJ2-5, with 7 bases aligning to TRBD2. The CDR3 has 14 amino acids. Germline V gives CDR1 SGDLS, CDR2 YYNGEE. The V segment lost 0 bases and the J segment 3 bases; nucleotides outside the gene matches: 2.

The gene calls are TRBV6-5 and TRBJ2-1; TRBD2 aligns across 9 bases. Germline V gene data show CDR1 as MNHEY and CDR2 as SVGAGI. This CDR3 contains 15 residues. J gave up 8 bases and V 0 bases, and 5 bases lay outside the gene matches. CDR3 sequence: CASSYSSGRVYEQFF. The DNA for the CDR3 is TGTGCCAGCAGTTACTCTAGCGGGAGAGTCTATGAGCAGTTCTTC.